The clone carrying this TCR beta chain was recorded only once. This record belongs to a study of control samples from healthy donors and cancer patients. Data came from immunoSEQ multiplex PCR; TCRdb stores just in-frame clones and leaves some out. The sample records roughly 130,000 clones, approximately 94% being singletons. This sequence originates from a man aged 45-60 years with head and neck cancer. The sequenced material came from PBMCs.

CDR3 DNA: TGTGCCAGCAGCGTTCAGGCGGGGGGAACCTACGAGCAGTACTTC. Its translation: CASSVQAGGTYEQYF. The genes are TRBV9 and TRBJ2-7; 8 bases agree with TRBD2. This CDR3 is 15 amino acids long. Germline lookup yields CDR1 SGDLS and CDR2 YYNGEE. V dropped 2 bases and J dropped 2; count of bases not matched to a gene: 6.